Each of the 14 T cell receptor beta chains below was sequenced from the same sample in a study of T cell responses to AZD1222 COVID-19 vaccine. TCRdb's table, derived via immunoSEQ multiplex PCR, lists solely in-frame clones and lacks some. The table lists around 89,000 clones, 70% to 90% of them singletons. Sequenced here: peripheral blood, sampled on day 0 of AZD1222 vaccination. The source of these receptors is an adult in good health.

The rearrangement links TRBV3-1 (or the pseudogene TRBV3-2) to TRBJ1-5; the D gene is possibly TRBD1 (5 bases). Trimming stripped 3 bases from V and 2 bases from J, with 14 bases between. Germline assignment: CDR1 LGHDT and CDR2 YNNKEL (reference sequence). The CDR3 sequence is 16 residues long. The CDR3 DNA reads TGTGCCAGCAGCCATCAGTACTTGGGGGGCAATCAGCCCCAGCATTTT. Its protein product is CASSHQYLGGNQPQHF.

V usage is TRBV30 and J usage is TRBJ1-6, with 10 bases aligning to TRBD1. Germline loops: CDR1 GTSNPN, CDR2 SVGIG (reference sequence). The V and J ends lost 0 bases and 10 bases, in that order; junction bases with no gene match: 6. The CDR3 contains 15 residues. The CDR3 region is CAWSVRRQGASPLHF. In DNA form, the CDR3 reads TGTGCCTGGAGTGTACGTAGACAGGGGGCATCACCCCTCCACTTT.

This rearrangement joins TRBV19 to TRBJ1-1; D is possibly TRBD1 (6 bases). The germline V gene has CDR1 LNHDA and CDR2 SQIVND (reference sequence). This CDR3 is 13 amino acids long. V dropped 5 bases and J dropped 7 bases, with 14 bases sitting between them. The CDR3 sequence: CASSPRGSGEAFF. The CDR3 DNA is TGTGCCAGTAGTCCCAGGGGTAGTGGTGAAGCTTTCTTT.

The chain carries TRBV29-1 and TRBJ2-7; a possible D gene is TRBD1 (5 bases). CDR1 is SQVTM, CDR2 ANQGSEA, per germline. V was trimmed by 5 bases and J by 3 bases, leaving 14 bases between them. There are 13 residues in the CDR3. The CDR3 sequence: CSVRTLEGYEQYF. The DNA of the CDR3 is TGCAGCGTTAGGACATTGGAAGGCTACGAGCAGTACTTC.

The chain recombines TRBV6-6 with TRBJ1-2; D possibly corresponds to TRBD1 (5 bases). CDR1 and CDR2 from the germline V gene are MNHNY and SVGAGI (reference sequence). V shed 3 bases and J shed 8 bases, with 19 bases lying between them. The CDR3 has 15 amino acids. The CDR3 loop is CASSYRQGHGYGYTF. The CDR3 bases are TGTGCCAGCAGTTATAGGCAGGGCCACGGCTACGGCTACACCTTC.

This chain uses TRBV10-1 with TRBJ2-3; 8 bases agree with TRBD1. V lost 3 bases, J lost 3 bases, and 8 bases stayed unmatched. This CDR3 spans 16 amino acids. The V gene's germline CDR1 is WNHNN and CDR2 SYGVQD (reference sequence). CDR3 nucleotides: TGCGCCAGCAGTGACCCACGACAGGGGAGGACAGATACGCAGTATTTT. Translating it yields CASSDPRQGRTDTQYF.

This chain joins TRBV28 and TRBJ2-7; possibly TRBD2 for D (5 bases). V lost 6 bases and J 7 bases, leaving 16 bases between the germline ends. Germline CDR1 is MDHEN and CDR2 is SYDVKM. The length of the CDR3 is 13 residues. CDR3 in amino acids: CASSHRLGEEQYF. In DNA, the CDR3 is TGTGCCAGCAGCCATCGACTTGGGGAGGAGCAGTACTTC.

This chain uses TRBV19 with TRBJ1-1; D gene ambiguous. V was trimmed by 0 bases and J by 5 bases, leaving 7 bases between them. The CDR3 consists of 13 residues. Germline V gene lookup returns CDR1 LNHDA and CDR2 SQIVND (reference sequence). CDR3 DNA: TGTGCCAGTAGTATAGATCCAGTTACTGAAGCTTTCTTT. It yields the protein CASSIDPVTEAFF.

This chain joins TRBV7-2 and TRBJ2-3; a possible D gene is TRBD2 (6 bases). The CDR3 runs 13 residues. Per the germline V gene, CDR1 is SGHTA and CDR2 is FQGNSA. V was cut by 6 bases and J by 5 bases, with 12 bases left in between. CDR3 nucleotide sequence: TGTGCCAGCAGTTCGGACTATGGAGATACGCAGTATTTT. Translated, it gives CASSSDYGDTQYF. Combining the CDR3 with reference TRBV7-2 and TRBJ2-3 gives the whole variable domain GAGVSQSPSNKVTEKGKDVELRCDPISGHTALYWYRQSLGQGLEFLIYFQGNSAPDKSGLPSDRFSAERTGGSVSTLTIQRTQQEDSAVYLCASSSDYGDTQYFGPGTRLTVL.

CDR3 sequence: CASSLGPFNQPQHF. DNA of the CDR3: TGTGCCAGCAGCTTAGGCCCTTTCAATCAGCCCCAGCATTTT. This chain joins TRBV7-2 and TRBJ1-5, with D hard to call. Trimming took 1 base from V and 3 from J, leaving 7 bases between them. The CDR3 is made up of 14 amino acids. Germline V gives CDR1 SGHTA, CDR2 FQGNSA. The full variable domain, its missing parts supplied by reference TRBV7-2 and TRBJ1-5, is GAGVSQSPSNKVTEKGKDVELRCDPISGHTALYWYRQSLGQGLEFLIYFQGNSAPDKSGLPSDRFSAERTGGSVSTLTIQRTQQEDSAVYLCASSLGPFNQPQHFGDGTRLSIL.

The V and J genes are TRBV25-1 and TRBJ2-2; TRBD1 or TRBD2 may be the D gene (5 bases each). With 3 bases removed from V and 2 bases from J, the gap between germline ends came to 10 bases. Per the germline V gene, CDR1 is MGHDK and CDR2 is SYGVNS. This CDR3 has 15 amino acids. Written as DNA, the CDR3 is TGTGCCAGCAGTGAGAGGGGAAGAAACACCGGGGAGCTGTTTTTT. Translation gives CASSERGRNTGELFF.

The chain joins TRBV7-2 to TRBJ2-3; 9 positions agree with TRBD1. V was pared by 6 bases and J by 6 bases, with 10 bases of the junction left unmatched. Germline CDR1 and CDR2: SGHTA and FQGNSA. The CDR3 loop spans 15 amino acids. The DNA for the CDR3 is TGTGCCAGCAGTAGACAGGGGGACCGTGTGGATACGCAGTATTTT. This codes for CASSRQGDRVDTQYF.

This clone was seen a single time. This rearrangement joins TRBV18 to TRBJ2-2; D is unclear. The CDR3 covers 14 residues. Trimming removed 5 bases at V and 1 base at J, with 8 bases between. CDR1 and CDR2 (germline): KGHSH, LQKENI. The CDR3 sequence is CASSSRGNTGELFF. CDR3 in DNA: TGTGCCAGCTCATCACGTGGGAACACCGGGGAGCTGTTTTTT.

The chain joins TRBV27 to TRBJ2-1; 10 positions match TRBD1. The length of the CDR3 is 15 residues. V was clipped by 1 base and J by 6 bases; unmatched bases: 3. Germline V gene data show CDR1 as MNHEY and CDR2 as SMNVEV (reference sequence). The CDR3 coding sequence is TGTGCCAGCAGTTTATTGGGACAGGGGAGCAATGAGCAGTTCTTC. Translated, it gives CASSLLGQGSNEQFF.